This T cell receptor (beta chain) was recorded in a study of control samples from healthy donors and cancer patients. In its sample, this clone was seen once. Germline loops: CDR1 SQVTM, CDR2 ANQGSEA. V lost 4 bases to trimming and J lost 3 bases, with 12 bases between them. The CDR3 is 13 residues long. Profiled with immunoSEQ multiplex PCR; TCRdb holds only in-frame clones, not every one. Altogether 110,000 to 150,000 clones are present, more than 85% being singletons, with the ten largest covering roughly 8.4%. The rearrangement joins TRBV29-1 to TRBJ1-1; D not certain. Input material: blood. The source is a woman in her twenties or thirties in good health. The CDR3 region is CSVGRNGDTEAFF. DNA for the CDR3: TGCAGCGTTGGGCGGAACGGGGACACTGAAGCTTTCTTT.